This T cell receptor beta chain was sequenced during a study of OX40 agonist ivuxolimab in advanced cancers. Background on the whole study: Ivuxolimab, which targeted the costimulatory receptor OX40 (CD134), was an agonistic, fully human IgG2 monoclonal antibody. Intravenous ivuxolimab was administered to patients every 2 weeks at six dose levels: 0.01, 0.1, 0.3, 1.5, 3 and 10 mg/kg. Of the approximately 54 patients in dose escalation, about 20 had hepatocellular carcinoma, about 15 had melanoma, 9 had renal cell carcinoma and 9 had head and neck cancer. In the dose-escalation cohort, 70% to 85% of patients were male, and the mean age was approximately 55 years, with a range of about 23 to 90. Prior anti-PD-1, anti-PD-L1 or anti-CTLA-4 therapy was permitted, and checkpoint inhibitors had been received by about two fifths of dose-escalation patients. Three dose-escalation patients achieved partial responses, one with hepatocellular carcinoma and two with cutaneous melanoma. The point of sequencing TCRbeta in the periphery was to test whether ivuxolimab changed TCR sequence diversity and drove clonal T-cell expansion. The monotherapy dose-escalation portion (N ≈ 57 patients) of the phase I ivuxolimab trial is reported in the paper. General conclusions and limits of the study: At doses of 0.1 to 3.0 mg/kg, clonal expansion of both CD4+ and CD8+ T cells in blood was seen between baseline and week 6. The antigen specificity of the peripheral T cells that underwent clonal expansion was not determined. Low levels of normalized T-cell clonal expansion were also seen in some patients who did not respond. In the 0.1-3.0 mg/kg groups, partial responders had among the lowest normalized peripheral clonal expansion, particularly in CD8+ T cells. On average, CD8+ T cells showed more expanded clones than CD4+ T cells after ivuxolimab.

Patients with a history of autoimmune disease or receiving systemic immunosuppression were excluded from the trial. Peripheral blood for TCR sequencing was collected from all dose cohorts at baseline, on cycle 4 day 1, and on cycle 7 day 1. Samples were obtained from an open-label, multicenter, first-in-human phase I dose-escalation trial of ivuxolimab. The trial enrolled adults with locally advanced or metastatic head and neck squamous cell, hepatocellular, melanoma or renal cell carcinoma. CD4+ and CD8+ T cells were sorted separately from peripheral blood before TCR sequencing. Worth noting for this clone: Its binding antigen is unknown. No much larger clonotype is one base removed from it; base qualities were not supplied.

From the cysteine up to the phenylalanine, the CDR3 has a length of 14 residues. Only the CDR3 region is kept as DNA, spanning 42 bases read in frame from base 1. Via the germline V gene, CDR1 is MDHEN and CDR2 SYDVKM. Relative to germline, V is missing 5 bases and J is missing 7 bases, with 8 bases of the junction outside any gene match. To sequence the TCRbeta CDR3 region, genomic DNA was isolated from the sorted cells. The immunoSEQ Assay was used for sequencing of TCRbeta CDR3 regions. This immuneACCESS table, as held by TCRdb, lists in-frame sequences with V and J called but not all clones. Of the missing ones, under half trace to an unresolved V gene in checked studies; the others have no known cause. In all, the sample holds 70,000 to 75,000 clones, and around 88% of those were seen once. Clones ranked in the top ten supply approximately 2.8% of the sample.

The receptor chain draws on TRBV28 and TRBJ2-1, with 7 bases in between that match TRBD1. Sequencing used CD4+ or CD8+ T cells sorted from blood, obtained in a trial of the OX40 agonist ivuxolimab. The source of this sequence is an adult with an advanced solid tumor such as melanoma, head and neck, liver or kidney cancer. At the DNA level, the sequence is TGTGCCAGCAGTCCCGCCGACAGGGTGAATGAGCAGTTCTTC. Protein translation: CASSPADRVNEQFF.